The clone carrying this TCR beta chain showed up many times. This CDR3 spans 13 amino acids. The germline CDR1 and CDR2 sequences are SGHVS and FNYEAQ. The V gene lost 4 bases and the J gene lost 4 bases, with 8 bases spanning the gap. Each CDR3 protein gets one entry after TCRdb re-called the reads with MiXCR. The repertoire holds 560,000 or so distinct CDR3 sequences, approximately 15% seen once, with about 24% in the top ten. The data derive from a study of T cell repertoires in cytomegalovirus infection. The chain recombines TRBV7-6 with TRBJ2-1, with D unclear. The clonotype was recovered from a human donor in good health (CMV status not recorded). Some clones in this sample may be carry-over from other donors' samples. Sequencing was performed on CD8+ T cells from PBMCs. The CDR3 region has the DNA TGTGCCAGCAGCTATCTAGAATACAATGAGCAGTTCTTC. The encoded protein is CASSYLEYNEQFF.